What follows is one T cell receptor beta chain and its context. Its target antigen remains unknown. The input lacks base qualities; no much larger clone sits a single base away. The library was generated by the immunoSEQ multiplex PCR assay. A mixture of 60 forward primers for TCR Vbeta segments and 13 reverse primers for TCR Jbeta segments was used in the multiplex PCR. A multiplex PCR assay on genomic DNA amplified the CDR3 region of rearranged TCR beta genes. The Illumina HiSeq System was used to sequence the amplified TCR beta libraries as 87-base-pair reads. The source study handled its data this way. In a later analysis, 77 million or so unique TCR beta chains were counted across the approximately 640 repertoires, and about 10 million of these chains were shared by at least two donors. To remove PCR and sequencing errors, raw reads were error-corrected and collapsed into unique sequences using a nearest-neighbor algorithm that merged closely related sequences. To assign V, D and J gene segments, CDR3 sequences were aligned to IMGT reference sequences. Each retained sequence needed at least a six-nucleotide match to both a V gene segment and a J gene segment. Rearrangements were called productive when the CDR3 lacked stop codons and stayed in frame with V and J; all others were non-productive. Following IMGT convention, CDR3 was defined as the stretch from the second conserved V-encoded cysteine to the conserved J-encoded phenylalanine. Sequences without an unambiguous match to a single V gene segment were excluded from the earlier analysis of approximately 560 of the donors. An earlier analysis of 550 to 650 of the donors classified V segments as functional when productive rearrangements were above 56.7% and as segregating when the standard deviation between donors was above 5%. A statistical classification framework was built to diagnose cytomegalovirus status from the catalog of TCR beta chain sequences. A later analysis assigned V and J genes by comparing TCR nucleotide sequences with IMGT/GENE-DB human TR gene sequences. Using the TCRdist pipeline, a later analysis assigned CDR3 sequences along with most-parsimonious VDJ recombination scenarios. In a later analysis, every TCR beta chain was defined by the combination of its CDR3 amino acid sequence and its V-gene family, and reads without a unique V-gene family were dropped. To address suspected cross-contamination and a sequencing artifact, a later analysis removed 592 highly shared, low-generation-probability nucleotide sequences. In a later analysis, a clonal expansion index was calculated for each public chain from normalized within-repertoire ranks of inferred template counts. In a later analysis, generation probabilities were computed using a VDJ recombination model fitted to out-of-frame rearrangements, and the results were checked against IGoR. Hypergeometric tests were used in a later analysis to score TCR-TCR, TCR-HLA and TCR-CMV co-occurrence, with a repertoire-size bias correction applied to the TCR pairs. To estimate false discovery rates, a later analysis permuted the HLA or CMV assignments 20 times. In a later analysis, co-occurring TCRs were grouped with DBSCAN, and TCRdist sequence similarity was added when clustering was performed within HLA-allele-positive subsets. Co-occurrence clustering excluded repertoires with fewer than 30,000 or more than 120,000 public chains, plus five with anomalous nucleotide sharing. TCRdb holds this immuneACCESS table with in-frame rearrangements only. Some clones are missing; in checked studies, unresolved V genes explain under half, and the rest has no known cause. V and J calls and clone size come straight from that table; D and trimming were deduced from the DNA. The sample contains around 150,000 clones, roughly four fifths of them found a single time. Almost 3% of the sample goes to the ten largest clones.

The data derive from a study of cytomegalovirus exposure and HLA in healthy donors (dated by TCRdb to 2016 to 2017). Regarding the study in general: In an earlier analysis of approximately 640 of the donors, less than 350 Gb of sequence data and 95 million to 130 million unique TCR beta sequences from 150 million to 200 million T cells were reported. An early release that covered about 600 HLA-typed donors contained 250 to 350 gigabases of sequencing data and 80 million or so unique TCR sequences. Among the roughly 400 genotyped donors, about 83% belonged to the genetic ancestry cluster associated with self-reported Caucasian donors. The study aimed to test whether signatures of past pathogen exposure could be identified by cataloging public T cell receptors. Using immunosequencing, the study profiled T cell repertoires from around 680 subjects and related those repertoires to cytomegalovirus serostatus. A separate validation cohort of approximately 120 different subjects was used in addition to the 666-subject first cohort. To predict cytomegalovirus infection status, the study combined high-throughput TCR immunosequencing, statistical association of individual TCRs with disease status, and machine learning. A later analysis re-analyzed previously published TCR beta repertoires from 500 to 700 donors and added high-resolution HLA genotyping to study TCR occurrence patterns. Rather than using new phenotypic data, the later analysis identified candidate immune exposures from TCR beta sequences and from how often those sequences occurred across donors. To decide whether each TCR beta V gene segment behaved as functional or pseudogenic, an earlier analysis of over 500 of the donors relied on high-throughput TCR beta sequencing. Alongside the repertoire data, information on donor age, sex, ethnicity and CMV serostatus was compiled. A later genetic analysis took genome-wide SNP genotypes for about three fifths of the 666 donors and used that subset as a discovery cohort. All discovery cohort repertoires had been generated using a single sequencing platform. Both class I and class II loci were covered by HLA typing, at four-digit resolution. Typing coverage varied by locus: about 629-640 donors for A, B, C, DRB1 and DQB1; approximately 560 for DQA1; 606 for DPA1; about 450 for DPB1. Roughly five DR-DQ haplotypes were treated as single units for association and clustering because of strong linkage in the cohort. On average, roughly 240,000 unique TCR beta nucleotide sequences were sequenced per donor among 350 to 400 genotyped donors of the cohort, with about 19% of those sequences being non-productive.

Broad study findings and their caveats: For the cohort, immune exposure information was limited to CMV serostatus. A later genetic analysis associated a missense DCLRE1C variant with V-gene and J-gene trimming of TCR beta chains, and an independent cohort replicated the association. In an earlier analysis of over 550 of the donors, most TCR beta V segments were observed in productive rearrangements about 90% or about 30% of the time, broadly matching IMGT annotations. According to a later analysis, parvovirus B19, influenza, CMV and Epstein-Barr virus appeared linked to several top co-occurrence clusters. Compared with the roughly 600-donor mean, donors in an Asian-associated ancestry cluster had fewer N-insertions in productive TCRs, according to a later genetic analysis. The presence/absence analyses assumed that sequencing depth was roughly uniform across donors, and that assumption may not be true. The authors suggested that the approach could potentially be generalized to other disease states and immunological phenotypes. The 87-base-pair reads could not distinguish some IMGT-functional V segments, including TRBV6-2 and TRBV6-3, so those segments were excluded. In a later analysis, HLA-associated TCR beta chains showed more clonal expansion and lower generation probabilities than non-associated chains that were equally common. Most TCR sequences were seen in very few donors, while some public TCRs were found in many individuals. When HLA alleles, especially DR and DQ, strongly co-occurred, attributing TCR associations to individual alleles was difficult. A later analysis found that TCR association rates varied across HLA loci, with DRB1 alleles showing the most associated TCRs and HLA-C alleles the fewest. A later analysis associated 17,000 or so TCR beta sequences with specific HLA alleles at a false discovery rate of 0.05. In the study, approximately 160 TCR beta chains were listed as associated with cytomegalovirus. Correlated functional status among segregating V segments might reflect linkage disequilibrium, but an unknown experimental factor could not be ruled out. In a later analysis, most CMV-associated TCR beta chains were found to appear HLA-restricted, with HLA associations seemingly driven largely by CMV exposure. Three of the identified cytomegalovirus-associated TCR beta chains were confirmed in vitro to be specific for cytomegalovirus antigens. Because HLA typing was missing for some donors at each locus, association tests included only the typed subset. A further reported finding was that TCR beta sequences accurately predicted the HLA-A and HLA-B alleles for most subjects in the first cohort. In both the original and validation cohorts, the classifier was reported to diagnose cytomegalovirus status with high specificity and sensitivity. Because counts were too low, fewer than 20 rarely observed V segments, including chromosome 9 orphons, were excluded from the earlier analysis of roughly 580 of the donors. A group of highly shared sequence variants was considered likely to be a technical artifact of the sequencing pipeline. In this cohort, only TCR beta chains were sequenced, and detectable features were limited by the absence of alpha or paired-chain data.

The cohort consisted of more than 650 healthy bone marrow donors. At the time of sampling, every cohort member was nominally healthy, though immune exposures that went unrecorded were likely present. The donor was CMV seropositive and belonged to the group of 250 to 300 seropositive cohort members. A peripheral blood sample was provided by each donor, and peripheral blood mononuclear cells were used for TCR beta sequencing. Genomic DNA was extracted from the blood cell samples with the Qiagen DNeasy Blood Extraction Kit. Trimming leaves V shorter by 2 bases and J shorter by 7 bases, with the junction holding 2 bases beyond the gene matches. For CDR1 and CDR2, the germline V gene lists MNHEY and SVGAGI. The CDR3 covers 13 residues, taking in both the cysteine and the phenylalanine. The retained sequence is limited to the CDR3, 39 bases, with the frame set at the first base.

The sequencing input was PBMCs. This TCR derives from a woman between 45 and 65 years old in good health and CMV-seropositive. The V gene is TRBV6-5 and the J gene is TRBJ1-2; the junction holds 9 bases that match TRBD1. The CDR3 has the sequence CASSYRDRVGYTF. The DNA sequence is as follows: TGTGCCAGCAGTTACCGGGACAGGGTTGGCTACACCTTC.